The 8 T cell receptor beta chains below all came from one sample that was sequenced in a study of blood T cell repertoires in COVID-19. TCRdb's copy holds only in-frame clones and misses some; the assay was immunoSEQ multiplex PCR. The table has over 70,000 clones, about 91% seen once. Sequences were obtained from peripheral blood. Every receptor here comes from a woman of 80 years or more with acute or convalescent COVID-19.

The V and J genes are TRBV4-3 and TRBJ1-4; TRBD1 might be the D (6 bases). CDR3 length: 15 residues. Germline V gives CDR1 LGHNA, CDR2 YSLEER. V lost 3 bases, J lost 4 bases, and 12 bases lay in between. CDR3 nucleotide sequence: TGCGCCAGCAGCCAGGACGTGGGACATAATGAAAAACTGTTTTTT. It specifies CASSQDVGHNEKLFF.

The CDR3 nucleotides read TGTGCCAGCAGTTACGACAGGGGGAACACTGAAGCTTTCTTT. Protein product: CASSYDRGNTEAFF. The V gene is TRBV6-5, the J gene TRBJ1-1, with 8 bases that match TRBD1. The junction had 0 bases not matched to a gene; V was cut back by 2 bases and J by 1 base. Germline V gene lookup returns CDR1 MNHEY and CDR2 SVGAGI. The CDR3 runs 14 residues.

This chain joins TRBV3-1 (or the pseudogene TRBV3-2) and TRBJ1-2, with 7 bases fitting TRBD1. This CDR3 spans 14 amino acids. CDR1 is LGHDT and CDR2 is YNNKEL in the germline V gene (reference sequence). J lost 4 bases, V lost 0 bases, and 2 bases had no gene match. For the CDR3, the DNA is TGTGCCAGCAGCCAAGATTGGACAGGCTATGGCTACACCTTC. Amino acids: CASSQDWTGYGYTF.

The V call is TRBV6-6, the J call TRBJ1-1; D not certain. The CDR3 contains 13 residues. Trimming pared 5 bases from V and 1 base from J, leaving 8 bases between. CDR1 is MNHNY and CDR2 is SVGAGI in the germline V gene (reference sequence). The CDR3 sequence is CASSLQENTEAFF. CDR3 DNA sequence: TGTGCCAGCAGTCTTCAGGAGAACACTGAAGCTTTCTTT.

This clone is a singleton in its sample. The chain employs TRBV6-5 and TRBJ2-4; D is unresolved. The CDR3 spans 16 residues. V lost 0 bases to trimming and J lost 12 bases, with 21 bases between them. Germline V gives CDR1 MNHEY, CDR2 SVGAGI. For the CDR3, the DNA is TGTGCCAGCAGTTACTCGTCCCTCGGAGCGTTAACTGCTCAGTACTTC. This translates into CASSYSSLGALTAQYF.

The chain carries TRBV6-6 and TRBJ2-7; D is perhaps TRBD2 (6 bases). The CDR3 consists of 14 residues. From germline, CDR1 is MNHNY and CDR2 SVGAGI (reference sequence). V shed 6 bases and J shed 3 bases, with 15 bases lying between them. CDR3 sequence: CASRPTGVVYEQYF. The CDR3 nucleotides read TGTGCCAGCAGACCCACGGGGGTGGTCTACGAGCAGTACTTC.

The chain recombines TRBV6-5 with TRBJ2-7, with 8 nucleotides matching TRBD1. CDR3 length: 15 amino acids. CDR1 MNHEY and CDR2 SVGAGI come from the germline V gene. V was pared by 6 bases and J by 3 bases, with 10 bases of the junction left unmatched. Here the CDR3 DNA reads TGTGCCAGCAGCCGACAGGGGAACCAAATCTACGAGCAGTACTTC. Its protein is CASSRQGNQIYEQYF.

The J gene is TRBJ1-2, the V gene TRBV2, with D maybe TRBD1 (5 bases). Germline CDR1 is SNHLY and CDR2 is FYNNEI. The V gene lost 4 bases and the J gene lost 7 bases, with 13 bases spanning the gap. The CDR3 totals 13 residues. The CDR3 nucleotides read TGTGCCAGCAGTGGTGCCACAGGTACTGGCTACACCTTC. It encodes CASSGATGTGYTF.